Following are 28 T cell receptor beta chains from one sample sequenced in a study of Ad26.COV2.S vaccination and SARS-CoV-2 variants. Using immunoSEQ multiplex PCR, the repertoire was profiled, and TCRdb retains in-frame clones only, with some absent. The table records 300,000 to 350,000 clones, 65% to 90% of them present only once. The treatment denotes: some 20 received Ad26.COV2.S at low or high dose, single or two shots; about 5 received placebo; per-sample allocation not given. Specimens were obtained on day 63 following the first vaccine or placebo injection. Specimen: peripheral blood, collected in a trial of Ad26.COV2.S vaccine versus placebo. Source of these receptors: a person aged 18-65 years who received the Ad26.COV2.S COVID-19 vaccine or a placebo.

The rearrangement links TRBV24-1 to TRBJ1-5; D may be TRBD1 (6 bases). V was pared by 9 bases and J by 2 bases, with 10 bases between. CDR1 is KGHDR, CDR2 SFDVKD, per germline. This CDR3 has 13 amino acids. The CDR3 reads CATQRGGNQPQHF. The CDR3 nucleotides are TGTGCCACCCAGAGGGGGGGCAATCAGCCCCAGCATTTT.

The table lists this clone with a count of one. The V call is TRBV5-8, the J call TRBJ1-2; D call uncertain. The CDR3 length is 15 residues. The germline V and J ends were trimmed by 0 bases and 0 bases, with 9 bases remaining between them. The germline CDR1 and CDR2 sequences are SGHTS and YDEGEE. In nucleotides, the CDR3 is TGTGCCAGCAGCTTGGTGGCAGAAACTAACTATGGCTACACCTTC. This gives the protein CASSLVAETNYGYTF.

V gene TRBV23-1 combines with J gene TRBJ1-1, with D unclear. TRBV23-1 is treated as an ORF (open reading frame) with a function not yet certain. The CDR3 sequence is 16 residues long. V gave up 0 bases and J gave up 4 bases, with 15 bases separating them. The CDR3 protein is CASSQSRKRASTEAFF. The CDR3 region has the DNA TGCGCCAGCAGTCAATCGAGAAAGAGGGCGAGCACTGAAGCTTTCTTT.

This chain connects TRBV15 to TRBJ2-4; D possibly corresponds to TRBD2 (5 bases). Germline assignment: CDR1 LNHNV and CDR2 YYDKDF (reference sequence). The CDR3 is 19 residues long. Trimming stripped 1 base from V and 0 bases from J, with 19 bases between. Here the CDR3 reads CATSRAGFGEGLAKNIQYF. CDR3 coding DNA: TGTGCCACCAGCAGAGCGGGATTCGGAGAAGGGTTAGCCAAAAACATTCAGTACTTC.

This clone came up once. This chain joins TRBV24-1 and TRBJ2-5; D is uncertain. Trimming left V 4 bases short and J 5 bases short, with 10 bases between. The germline CDR1 and CDR2 sequences are KGHDR and SFDVKD. The CDR3 contains 13 residues. The CDR3 spells CATSDTHGETQYF. The CDR3 bases are TGTGCCACCAGTGACACTCACGGGGAGACCCAGTACTTC.

The rearrangement links TRBV19 to TRBJ2-1, with 7 nucleotides matching TRBD1. CDR1 and CDR2 (germline): LNHDA, SQIVND (reference sequence). V dropped 4 bases and J dropped 10; count of bases not matched to a gene: 10. The CDR3 has 14 amino acids. The CDR3 bases are TGTGCCAGTAGTAAAAAGGGGGCTTCGAGCGAGCAGTTCTTC. Amino acids: CASSKKGASSEQFF. The whole variable domain, remainder taken from reference TRBV19 and TRBJ2-1, is DGGITQSPKYLFRKEGQNVTLSCEQNLNHDAMYWYRQDPGQGLRLIYYSQIVNDFQKGDIAEGYSVSREKKESFPLTVTSAQKNPTAFYLCASSKKGASSEQFFGPGTRLTVL.

This chain links TRBV27 with TRBJ2-1; 12 bases line up with TRBD1. V dropped 6 bases and J dropped 9; count of bases not matched to a gene: 6. CDR3 length equals 14 residues. Germline CDR1 is MNHEY and CDR2 is SMNVEV (reference sequence). In DNA form, the CDR3 reads TGTGCCAGCAGGACCCCGGGACAGGGGGCTGAGCAGTTCTTC. It yields the protein CASRTPGQGAEQFF.

This clone was seen once. The rearrangement uses TRBV9 and TRBJ2-5, with 7 bases that match TRBD2. Germline loops: CDR1 SGDLS, CDR2 YYNGEE. The CDR3 covers 15 residues. V lost 4 bases and J lost 5; bases outside the gene matches: 11. The CDR3 sequence is CASSPSGSGWETQYF. The DNA of the CDR3 is TGTGCCAGCAGCCCAAGTGGTAGCGGGTGGGAGACCCAGTACTTC. Full variable domain (rest looked up from reference TRBV9 and TRBJ2-5): DSGVTQTPKHLITATGQRVTLRCSPRSGDLSVYWYQQSLDQGLQFLIQYYNGEERAKGNILERFSAQQFPDLHSELNLSSLELGDSALYFCASSPSGSGWETQYFGPGTRLLVL.

The chain combines TRBV2 with TRBJ1-4, with D possibly matching TRBD1 (5 bases). CDR3 length equals 13 residues. Germline V gene sequence: CDR1 SNHLY, CDR2 FYNNEI. V was shortened by 4 bases and J by 12 bases, with 15 bases between the two germline ends. In DNA, the CDR3 is TGTGCCAGCAGTGTTCGACAGCCGGTGGAACTGTTTTTT. This gives the protein CASSVRQPVELFF.

The chain recombines TRBV27 with TRBJ1-2; D call uncertain. This CDR3 is 15 amino acids long. V was pared by 7 bases and J by 1 base, with 16 bases between. The germline V gene has CDR1 MNHEY and CDR2 SMNVEV (reference sequence). The CDR3 coding sequence is TGTGCCAGCAAAATGGAGGGTGCCAATAACTATGGCTACACCTTC. Translated: CASKMEGANNYGYTF.

The chain recombines TRBV4-2 with TRBJ1-3; D is possibly TRBD1 (5 bases). Per the germline V gene, CDR1 is LGHNA and CDR2 is YNFKEQ. Between the trimmed V and J ends, which lost 0 bases and 0 bases, there was a span of 9 bases. The CDR3 spans 16 residues. The CDR3 DNA is TGTGCCAGCAGCCAAGATAGGGGCCTCTCTGGAAACACCATATATTTT. Translation: CASSQDRGLSGNTIYF.

The J gene is TRBJ2-7, the V gene TRBV4-2; 10 bases align to TRBD2. In germline, CDR1 is LGHNA, CDR2 YNFKEQ. Trimming took 4 bases from V and 0 from J; bases not matched to a gene: 3. The CDR3 runs to 15 residues. The CDR3 bases are TGTGCCAGCAGCCTTGGGACTAGCGCCTCCTACGAGCAGTACTTC. Its translation is CASSLGTSASYEQYF.

This clone came up many times. The V call is TRBV6-4, the J call TRBJ2-2; D is uncertain. V was shortened by 3 bases and J by 2 bases, with 13 bases between the two germline ends. Germline-derived CDR1 and CDR2 are MRHNA and SNTAGT. This CDR3 is 16 amino acids long. CDR3 coding DNA: TGTGCCAGCAGTGAAAGTTTACAGCGAAACACCGGGGAGCTGTTTTTT. Its protein product is CASSESLQRNTGELFF.

This clone has more than one count but fewer than ten. The same CDR3 is also encoded by other DNA sequences in this sample. V and J are TRBV3-1 (or the pseudogene TRBV3-2) and TRBJ2-5; D is uncertain. This CDR3 is built from 12 residues. The V gene's germline CDR1 is LGHDT and CDR2 YNNKEL (reference sequence). The germline V and J ends were trimmed by 1 base and 5 bases, with 5 bases remaining between them. The CDR3, as DNA: TGTGCCAGCAGCCAAGTTAAGGAGACCCAGTACTTC. It is translated as CASSQVKETQYF.

This clone was picked up one time. This sequence joins TRBV7-8 and TRBJ2-7; 7 nucleotides line up with TRBD2. Unmatched junction bases numbered 8, after V lost 5 bases and J lost 7 bases. CDR1 and CDR2 from the germline V gene are SGHVS and FQNEAQ. The CDR3 length is 13 residues. DNA of the CDR3: TGTGCCAGCAGCCAATCCCCCGGGAGGGAGCAGTACTTC. This gives the protein CASSQSPGREQYF.

This sequence joins TRBV7-2 and TRBJ2-7; no reliable D call. Germline CDR1 SGHTA, CDR2 FQGNSA. Trimming took off 0 bases at V and 6 bases at J, with 3 bases between the two ends. The CDR3 extends over 11 amino acids. CDR3 in DNA: TGTGCCAGCAGCTTAGCGGTCGAGCAGTACTTC. Encoded protein: CASSLAVEQYF. The full variable domain, rest sourced from reference TRBV7-2 and TRBJ2-7, is GAGVSQSPSNKVTEKGKDVELRCDPISGHTALYWYRQSLGQGLEFLIYFQGNSAPDKSGLPSDRFSAERTGGSVSTLTIQRTQQEDSAVYLCASSLAVEQYFGPGTRLTVT.

The chain combines TRBV6-4 with TRBJ2-5; TRBD1 matches at 7 bases. This CDR3 is built from 16 residues. With 4 bases clipped from V and 1 base from J, the junction kept 9 bases outside the gene matches. The germline V gene has CDR1 MRHNA and CDR2 SNTAGT. The CDR3 DNA sequence: TGTGCCAGCAGTGGGAGACAGGGAGAGGTCCAAGAGACCCAGTACTTC. Encoded protein: CASSGRQGEVQETQYF.

The V and J genes are TRBV6-6 and TRBJ2-5; perhaps TRBD1 as D (5 bases). With 2 bases removed from V and 5 bases from J, the gap between germline ends came to 12 bases. Looked up from germline, CDR1 is MNHNY and CDR2 is SVGAGI (reference sequence). The length of the CDR3 is 14 residues. Written as DNA, the CDR3 is TGTGCCAGCAGTTACGCGACAGTAGGGGAGACCCAGTACTTC. Translated, it gives CASSYATVGETQYF.

V and J are TRBV11-2 and TRBJ2-3, with TRBD2 as a possible D gene (5 bases). Germline V gene lookup returns CDR1 SGHAT and CDR2 FQNNGV. The CDR3 loop spans 17 amino acids. The V end was cut by 7 bases, the J end by 3 bases, with 23 bases between. The CDR3 region is CASTSILVRVGTDTQYF. The CDR3 coding sequence is TGTGCCAGCACCTCAATACTGGTGAGGGTGGGGACAGATACGCAGTATTTT.

The V gene is TRBV7-2, the J gene TRBJ2-1; D is unclear. V lost 0 bases to trimming and J lost 5 bases, with 5 bases between them. There are 13 residues in the CDR3. Germline V CDR1 and CDR2: SGHTA, FQGNSA. DNA for the CDR3: TGTGCCAGCAGCTTAGCGGCAAACAATGAGCAGTTCTTC. Translated: CASSLAANNEQFF.

V usage is TRBV7-9 and J usage is TRBJ1-1, with 7 bases that match TRBD1. The germline V gene encodes CDR1 SEHNR and CDR2 FQNEAQ (reference sequence). V shed 1 base and J 3 bases; nucleotides not matched to a gene: 5. The CDR3 has 15 residues. The CDR3 DNA is TGTGCCAGCAGCTTAGGGGCCCAGGGGGACACTGAAGCTTTCTTT. It is translated as CASSLGAQGDTEAFF.

CDR3 region: CASSIRGELYEQYF. CDR3 bases: TGTGCCAGTAGTATAAGGGGTGAACTCTACGAGCAGTACTTC. This chain uses TRBV19 with TRBJ2-7; perhaps TRBD1 as D (5 bases). Trimming removed 2 bases from V and 3 bases from J, with 11 bases in between. This CDR3 has 14 amino acids. Germline V gene lookup returns CDR1 LNHDA and CDR2 SQIVND (reference sequence).

V usage is TRBV28 and J usage is TRBJ2-1; TRBD2 matches at 7 bases. The CDR3 length is 14 residues. Trimming cost V 3 bases and J 5 bases; bases outside gene matches: 4. Germline loops: CDR1 MDHEN, CDR2 SYDVKM. The CDR3 sequence: CASSLGGPDNEQFF. The CDR3 bases are TGTGCCAGCAGTTTGGGAGGGCCCGACAATGAGCAGTTCTTC.

V usage is TRBV30 and J usage is TRBJ1-1; TRBD1 might be the D (6 bases). CDR1 GTSNPN and CDR2 SVGIG come from the germline V gene (reference sequence). V gave up 0 bases and J gave up 11 bases, with 10 bases separating them. CDR3 length equals 11 residues. In DNA, the CDR3 is TGTGCCTGGAGTGTAGGGGGGTCCGCTTTCTTT. It yields the protein CAWSVGGSAFF.

The chain links TRBV28 to TRBJ1-2, with D possibly being TRBD1 (6 bases). Trimming pared 5 bases from V and 5 bases from J, leaving 18 bases between. Germline V CDR1 and CDR2: MDHEN, SYDVKM. CDR3 length: 15 amino acids. Here the CDR3 reads CASSDPQGRGYGYTF. The CDR3 DNA follows: TGTGCCAGCAGTGATCCGCAGGGGAGGGGGTATGGCTACACCTTC.

V usage is TRBV10-3 and J usage is TRBJ1-5, with 10 bases identical to TRBD1. The junction had 8 bases not matched to a gene; V was cut back by 0 bases and J by 6 bases. The CDR3 is made up of 17 amino acids. The V gene's germline CDR1 is ENHRY and CDR2 SYGVKD. CDR3 loop: CAISESGQGRLSQPQHF. In nucleotides, the CDR3 is TGTGCCATCAGTGAGTCGGGACAGGGGAGGTTGAGTCAGCCCCAGCATTTT.

The chain joins TRBV3-1 (or the pseudogene TRBV3-2) to TRBJ1-5; 8 bases line up with TRBD1. The germline V gene has CDR1 LGHDT and CDR2 YNNKEL (reference sequence). With V trimmed by 5 bases and J by 5 bases, 5 bases remained unmatched. The CDR3 is 14 amino acids. CDR3: CASSGGQVDQPQHF. DNA for the CDR3: TGTGCCAGCAGCGGGGGACAGGTGGATCAGCCCCAGCATTTT.

Comments on this clone: The identical CDR3 is also encoded by other nucleotide sequences in the sample. V usage is TRBV18 and J usage is TRBJ1-1; weak D call: TRBD1 (5 bases). Germline V gene lookup returns CDR1 KGHSH and CDR2 LQKENI. This CDR3 comprises 13 residues. With 4 bases removed from V and 1 base from J, the gap between germline ends came to 7 bases. The CDR3: CASSLGPNTEAFF. The DNA for the CDR3 is TGTGCCAGCTCACTGGGGCCGAACACTGAAGCTTTCTTT.